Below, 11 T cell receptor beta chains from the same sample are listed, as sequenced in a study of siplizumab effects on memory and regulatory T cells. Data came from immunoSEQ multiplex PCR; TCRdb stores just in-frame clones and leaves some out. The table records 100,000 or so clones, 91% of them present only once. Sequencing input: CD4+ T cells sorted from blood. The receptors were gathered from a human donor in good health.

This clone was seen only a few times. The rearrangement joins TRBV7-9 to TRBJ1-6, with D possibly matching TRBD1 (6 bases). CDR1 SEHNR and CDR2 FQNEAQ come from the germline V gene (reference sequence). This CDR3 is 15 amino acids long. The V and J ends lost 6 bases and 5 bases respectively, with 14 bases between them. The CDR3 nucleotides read TGTGCCAGCAGTGTCCAGGGGCCGGATAATTCACCCCTCCACTTT. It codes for CASSVQGPDNSPLHF.

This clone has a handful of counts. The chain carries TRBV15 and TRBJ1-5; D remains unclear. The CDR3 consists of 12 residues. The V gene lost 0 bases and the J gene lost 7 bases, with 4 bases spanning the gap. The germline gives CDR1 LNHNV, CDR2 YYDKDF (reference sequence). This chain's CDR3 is CATSRDLQPQHF. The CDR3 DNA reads TGTGCCACCAGCAGAGACTTGCAGCCCCAGCATTTT.

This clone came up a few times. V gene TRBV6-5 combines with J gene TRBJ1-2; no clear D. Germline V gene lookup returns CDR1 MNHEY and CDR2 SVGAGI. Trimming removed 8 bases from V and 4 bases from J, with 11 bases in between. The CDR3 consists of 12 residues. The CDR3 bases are TGTGCCAGCGGATTCAGTCCCTATGGCTACACCTTC. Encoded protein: CASGFSPYGYTF.

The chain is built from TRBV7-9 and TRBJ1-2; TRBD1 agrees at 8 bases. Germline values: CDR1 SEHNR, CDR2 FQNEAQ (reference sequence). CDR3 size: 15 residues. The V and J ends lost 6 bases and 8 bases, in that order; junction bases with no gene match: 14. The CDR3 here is CASRPGTGTARGYTF. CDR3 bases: TGTGCCAGCAGACCCGGGACAGGAACGGCCCGGGGCTACACCTTC.

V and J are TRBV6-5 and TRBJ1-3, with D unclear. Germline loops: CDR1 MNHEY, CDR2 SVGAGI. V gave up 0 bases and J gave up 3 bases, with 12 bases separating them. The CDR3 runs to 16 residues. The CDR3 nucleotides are TGTGCCAGCAGTTACTCGGCAGTAGGGTTTGGAAACACCATATATTTT. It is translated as CASSYSAVGFGNTIYF.

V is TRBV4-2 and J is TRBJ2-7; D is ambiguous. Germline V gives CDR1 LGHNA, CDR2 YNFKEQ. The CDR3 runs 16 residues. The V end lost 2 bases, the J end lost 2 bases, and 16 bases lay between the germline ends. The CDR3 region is CASSQTMTAVAYEQYF. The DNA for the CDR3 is TGTGCCAGCAGCCAAACCATGACCGCAGTAGCCTACGAGCAGTACTTC.

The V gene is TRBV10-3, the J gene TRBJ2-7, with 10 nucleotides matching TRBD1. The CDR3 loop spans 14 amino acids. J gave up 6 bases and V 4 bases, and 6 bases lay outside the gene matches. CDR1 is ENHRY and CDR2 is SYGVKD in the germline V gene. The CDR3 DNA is TGTGCCATCAGTGGGGGGACAGGGGTTGGCGAGCAGTACTTC. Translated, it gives CAISGGTGVGEQYF.

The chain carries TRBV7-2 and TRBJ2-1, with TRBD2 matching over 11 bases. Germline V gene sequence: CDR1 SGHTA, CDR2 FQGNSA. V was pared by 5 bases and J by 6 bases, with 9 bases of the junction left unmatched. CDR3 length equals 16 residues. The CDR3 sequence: CASSTRLAGTGNEQFF. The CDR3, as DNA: TGTGCCAGCAGCACCCGACTAGCGGGGACCGGCAATGAGCAGTTCTTC.

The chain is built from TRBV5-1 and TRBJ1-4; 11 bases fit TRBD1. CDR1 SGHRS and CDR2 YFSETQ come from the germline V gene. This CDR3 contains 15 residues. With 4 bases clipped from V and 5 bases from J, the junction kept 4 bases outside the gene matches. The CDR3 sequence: CASSPRDRGNEKLFF. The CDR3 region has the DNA TGCGCCAGCAGCCCCCGGGACAGGGGGAATGAAAAACTGTTTTTT. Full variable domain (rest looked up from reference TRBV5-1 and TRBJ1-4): KAGVTQTPRYLIKTRGQQVTLSCSPISGHRSVSWYQQTPGQGLQFLFEYFSETQRNKGNFPGRFSGRQFSNSRSEMNVSTLELGDSALYLCASSPRDRGNEKLFFGSGTQLSVL.

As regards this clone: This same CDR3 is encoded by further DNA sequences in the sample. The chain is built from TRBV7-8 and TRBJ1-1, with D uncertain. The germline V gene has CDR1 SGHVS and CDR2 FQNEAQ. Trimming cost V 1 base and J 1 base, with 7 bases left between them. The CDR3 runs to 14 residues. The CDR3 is CASSLVGGNTEAFF. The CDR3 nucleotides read TGTGCCAGCAGCTTAGTGGGTGGGAACACTGAAGCTTTCTTT.

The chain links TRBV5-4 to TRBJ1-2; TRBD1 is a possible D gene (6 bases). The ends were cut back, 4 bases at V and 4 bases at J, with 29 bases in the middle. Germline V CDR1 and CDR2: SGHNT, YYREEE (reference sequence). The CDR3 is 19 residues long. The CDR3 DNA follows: TGTGCCAGCAGCGCGCTACCAAAGGGGGGTAGGAGATCCTTCTATGGCTACACCTTC. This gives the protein CASSALPKGGRRSFYGYTF.